This TCR beta chain was sequenced for a study of tumor and adjacent non-tumor tissue in lung cancer. Study-wide context: Patients were aged about 31 to 85, approximately ten men and about 5 women, stage I to III.

This sample's RNA came from whole unsorted tissue. Newly diagnosed lung cancer patients had thoracic surgery in China, August–late 2014, without prior chemotherapy. A modified ARM-PCR protocol with three rounds of nested PCR amplified TCRbeta. TCRdb itself ran the multiplex PCR reads through MiXCR, one entry per CDR3 protein. Of under 150,000 distinct CDR3 sequences in the sample, around 67% were seen once. This clonotype was seen a single time. Germline values: CDR1 SGHNT, CDR2 YENEEA. The CDR3 runs 16 residues. Trimming shortened V by 3 bases and J by 4 bases, and 13 bases separated the two germline ends.

Input material: lung tumor tissue. The genes are TRBV11-3 and TRBJ2-6; tentatively, D is TRBD2 (5 bases). The TCR sequence derives from a man between 60 and 75 years old with small cell lung cancer. CDR3 protein: CASSFEGRAGANVLTF. In DNA, the CDR3 is TGTGCCAGCAGCTTCGAGGGCCGAGCGGGGGCCAACGTCCTGACTTTC.